Following are 2 T cell receptor beta chains from one sample sequenced in a study of human T cells and chemical hapten exposure. Regarding time point: pre-sensitization, week 0. Treatment in this sample: therapeutic diphenylcyclopropenone sensitization with weekly scalp DPC. A single record per CDR3 protein comes from TCRdb applying MiXCR to the RACE reads. The sample has tens of thousands of distinct CDR3 sequences, roughly 9.1% seen once. Sequences were derived from whole blood, sampled in connection with sensitization to the hapten diphenylcyclopropenone (DPC). The source of these receptors is a woman aged 40 to 50 with alopecia areata. Some clones in this sample may be carry-over from other donors' samples.

This clonotype was counted only a few times. This chain connects TRBV2 to TRBJ1-4; no firm D call. Germline loops: CDR1 SNHLY, CDR2 FYNNEI. The CDR3 spans 16 residues. The V end lost 6 bases, the J end lost 5 bases, and 19 bases lay between the germline ends. In DNA, the CDR3 is TGTGCCAGCAGCCTCCTTTTGGCAGGATCCAATGAAAAACTGTTTTTT. Translation: CASSLLLAGSNEKLFF.

The genes are TRBV5-1 and TRBJ2-5; TRBD2 is a possible D gene (6 bases). CDR3 length equals 15 residues. Trimming removed 4 bases at V and 5 bases at J, with 18 bases between. The germline CDR1 and CDR2 sequences are SGHRS and YFSETQ. The CDR3 spells CASSRGTDGGETQYF. The CDR3 DNA reads TGCGCCAGCAGCCGCGGGACGGACGGCGGGGAGACCCAGTACTTC.